This T cell receptor (beta chain) was identified during a study of shared clonotypes between healthy human individuals. Notes on the study in general: The naive CD4 repertoires of several donors were compared, and about 5% of clonotypes were shared.

As for this clone: The antigen is unknown.

The authors divided CD4+ cells into CD45RA+ naive and CD45RA-negative memory subsets. Some clones are missing from TCRdb's copy, which holds only in-frame ones; the method was immunoSEQ multiplex PCR. The table lists 1 million to 1.2 million clones, roughly 80% of them singletons, with 0.89% in the top ten. CDR3 length equals 14 residues. Per the germline V gene, CDR1 is SNHLY and CDR2 is FYNNEI. V lost 4 bases and J lost 9, with 13 bases in between. The sequencing sample was made of memory CD4+ T cells from PBMCs. This sample's subset: CD45RA-negative fraction. This chain uses TRBV2 with TRBJ1-6; D may be TRBD1 (6 bases). The TCR originated in a young man in good health. Some clones in this sample may be carry-over from other donors' samples. CDR3 in amino acids: CASSVNRDSSPLHF. The CDR3 coding sequence is TGTGCCAGCAGTGTCAACAGGGATTCTTCACCCCTCCACTTT. The complete variable domain, with remaining parts taken from reference TRBV2 and TRBJ1-6, reads EPEVTQTPSHQVTQMGQEVILRCVPISNHLYFYWYRQILGQKVEFLVSFYNNEISEKSEIFDDQFSVERPDGSNFTLKIRSTKLEDSAMYFCASSVNRDSSPLHFGNGTRLTVT.